Listed below are T cell receptor beta chains from one sample, sequenced in a study of T-cell memory formation after mild COVID-19. TCRdb called the 5' RACE reads again in MiXCR, with one record for every CDR3 protein. The sample lists approximately 400,000 distinct CDR3 sequences; 18% were seen once. The sample was PBMCs or a T cell subset sorted from them (not recorded which). The receptors originated from a man aged 18-30 years who had mild COVID-19 (a few samples of this study predate the infection). Cell type and time point are not known. The CDR3 runs from the conserved cysteine through the conserved F or W. Each record gives: J gene, clone size, D gene, V gene, CDR3 protein, CDR3 DNA. A D gene is named only where the DNA matches it firmly. Size values are once, few and many counts, or a class for expanded clones, and some rows have none.

TRBJ2-5 | NA | NA | TRBV29-1 | CSVPQRAGETQYF | TGCAGCGTTCCCCAAAGGGCAGGCGAGACCCAGTACTTC
TRBJ2-7 | NA | TRBD2 | TRBV7-8 | CASSLGLGLASYEQYF | TGTGCCAGCAGCTTAGGTCTGGGACTAGCGAGTTACGAGCAGTACTTC
TRBJ2-1 | many | NA | TRBV6-5 | CASSTSGALAYNEQFF | TGTGCCAGCAGTACATCAGGGGCACTAGCCTACAATGAGCAGTTCTTC
TRBJ1-2 | NA | NA | TRBV7-2 | CASSLGNRVDSYGYTF | TGTGCCAGCAGCTTAGGAAACAGGGTGGACTCCTATGGCTACACCTTC
TRBJ1-1 | few | NA | TRBV12-3/TRBV12-4 | CASSNRLRAFF | TGTGCCAGCTCAAATCGACTGCGTGCTTTCTTT
TRBJ2-7 | many | TRBD2 | TRBV6-2/TRBV6-3 | CASSLPGLAGEQYF | TGTGCCAGCAGTTTACCGGGACTAGCGGGCGAGCAGTACTTC
TRBJ2-6 | medium-sized | NA | TRBV4-3 | CASSQGSSPSGANVLTF | TGCGCCAGCAGCCAAGGGTCCAGCCCCTCTGGGGCCAACGTCCTGACTTTC
TRBJ2-5 | NA | NA | TRBV5-1 | CASSGMGDETQYF | TGCGCCAGCAGCGGTATGGGAGATGAGACCCAGTACTTC
TRBJ2-5 | NA | NA | TRBV27 | CASSPGQYQETQYF | TGTGCCAGCAGTCCGGGACAATACCAAGAGACCCAGTACTTC
TRBJ2-5 | many | NA | TRBV7-9 | CASSIPRGPAETQYF | TGTGCCAGCAGCATCCCACGGGGGCCCGCAGAGACCCAGTACTTC
TRBJ1-5 | few | NA | TRBV6-1 | CASRSSNQPQHF | TGTGCCAGCAGGTCCTCCAATCAGCCCCAGCATTTT
TRBJ2-4 | NA | TRBD2 | TRBV20-1 | CSARVPSGGGGNIQYF | TGCAGTGCTAGAGTTCCAAGCGGGGGCGGAGGGAACATTCAGTACTTC
TRBJ2-7 | NA | NA | TRBV7-8 | CASSPEEGVVFYEQYF | TGTGCCAGCAGCCCGGAGGAGGGGGTGGTCTTCTACGAGCAGTACTTC
TRBJ2-5 | few | TRBD1 | TRBV7-7 | CASSLRQGYQETQYF | TGTGCCAGCAGCTTAAGACAGGGCTATCAAGAGACCCAGTACTTC
TRBJ1-5 | once | NA | TRBV7-2 | CASSYPQGPQHF | TGTGCCAGCAGCTACCCTCAGGGTCCCCAGCATTTT
TRBJ1-2 | few | NA | TRBV5-1 | CASSTLTGSYGYTF | TGCGCCAGCAGCACGCTAACAGGCTCCTATGGCTACACCTTC
TRBJ2-3 | many | NA | TRBV10-3 | CAIRERDTQYF | TGTGCCATCAGGGAGAGGGATACGCAGTATTTT
TRBJ2-5 | few | NA | TRBV7-2 | CASRNRIETQYF | TGTGCCAGCAGAAACCGGATCGAGACCCAGTACTTC
TRBJ2-5 | NA | NA | TRBV29-1 | CSVDRAIHETQYF | TGCAGCGTTGACCGGGCAATTCACGAGACCCAGTACTTC
TRBJ2-4 | few | TRBD1 | TRBV20-1 | CSATEGTGNNIQYF | TGCAGTGCTACCGAGGGGACAGGGAATAACATTCAGTACTTC
TRBJ2-3 | few | NA | TRBV20-1 | CSARDMRGIGTDTQYF | TGCAGTGCTAGAGATATGAGGGGAATAGGCACAGATACGCAGTATTTT
TRBJ2-1 | many | NA | TRBV7-9 | CASSPRDGTGASSYNEQFF | TGTGCCAGCAGCCCACGCGACGGTACGGGGGCCAGCTCCTACAATGAGCAGTTCTTC
TRBJ2-5 | NA | NA | TRBV7-2 | CASSFIVETQYF | TGTGCCAGCAGCTTCATTGTGGAGACCCAGTACTTC
TRBJ1-1 | few | NA | TRBV7-8 | CASSATKVPRKIF | TGTGCCAGCAGCGCCACCAAGGTCCCGCGTAAGATCTTT
TRBJ2-5 | NA | TRBD2 | TRBV7-2 | CASRPTSGKETQYF | TGTGCCAGCAGACCGACTAGCGGGAAGGAGACCCAGTACTTC
TRBJ2-3 | NA | NA | TRBV5-1 | CASRLRPGAPDTQYF | TGCGCCAGCAGACTACGACCGGGGGCGCCAGATACGCAGTATTTT
TRBJ2-2 | NA | NA | TRBV5-1 | CASSSGGRNTGELFF | TGCGCCAGCAGCTCTGGGGGCAGGAACACCGGGGAGCTGTTTTTT
TRBJ2-7 | many | NA | TRBV5-1 | CASSPDRTHEQYF | TGCGCCAGCAGCCCTGACAGGACCCACGAGCAGTACTTC
TRBJ1-6 | NA | NA | TRBV6-2/TRBV6-3 | CASSYPDGSSAYNSPLHF | TGTGCCAGCAGTTACCCGGACGGTTCGAGCGCCTATAATTCACCCCTCCACTTT
TRBJ2-3 | NA | TRBD2 | TRBV20-1 | CSARDLAGLTDTQYF | TGCAGTGCTAGAGATTTAGCGGGGCTCACAGATACGCAGTATTTT
TRBJ2-3 | NA | TRBD2 | TRBV7-9 | CASSHPGLGPDTQYF | TGTGCCAGCAGCCATCCGGGACTAGGGCCAGATACGCAGTATTTT
TRBJ1-2 | few | NA | TRBV3-1 | CASRRTASVDGYTF | TGTGCCAGCAGGAGGACAGCTTCGGTTGATGGCTACACCTTC
TRBJ2-3 | NA | NA | TRBV7-6 | CASSLTHRAGTDTQYF | TGTGCCAGCAGCTTAACCCATCGAGCTGGCACAGATACGCAGTATTTT
TRBJ2-3 | once | NA | TRBV11-3 | CASSLEGVTDTQYF | TGTGCCAGCAGCTTAGAGGGGGTCACAGATACGCAGTATTTT
TRBJ2-1 | NA | NA | TRBV5-1 | CASSTSTDTYNEQFF | TGCGCCAGCAGCACTTCAACAGATACCTACAATGAGCAGTTCTTC
TRBJ1-6 | NA | NA | TRBV24-1 | CATSDRGSSPLHF | TGTGCCACCAGTGATCGGGGCAGCTCACCCCTCCACTTT
TRBJ2-2 | NA | TRBD1 | TRBV4-1 | CASSQVSGGFGELFF | TGCGCCAGCAGCCAAGTTTCAGGGGGATTCGGGGAGCTGTTTTTT
TRBJ1-2 | NA | TRBD1 | TRBV7-9 | CASSPRGQGIVGYTF | TGTGCCAGCAGCCCCCGGGGACAGGGCATTGTAGGCTACACCTTC
TRBJ2-2 | NA | NA | TRBV7-2 | CASSLLGATNTGELFF | TGTGCCAGCAGCTTGCTGGGGGCTACCAACACCGGGGAGCTGTTTTTT
TRBJ1-6 | NA | TRBD1 | TRBV7-2 | CASSLAGGQGAISLHF | TGTGCCAGCAGCTTAGCGGGAGGACAGGGGGCCATTTCCCTCCACTTT
TRBJ1-1 | many | TRBD1 | TRBV28 | CASSLRGQRLTEAFF | TGTGCCAGCAGTTTAAGGGGACAGAGATTAACTGAAGCTTTCTTT
TRBJ1-4 | many | NA | TRBV7-2 | CASSPRGGAGKLFF | TGTGCCAGCAGCCCTCGGGGGGGGGCCGGAAAACTGTTTTTT
TRBJ2-3 | NA | NA | TRBV2 | CASSVGREDTQYF | TGTGCCAGCAGCGTTGGCAGGGAGGATACGCAGTATTTT
TRBJ2-5 | few | NA | TRBV2 | CASSENGQETQYF | TGTGCCAGCAGTGAAAACGGCCAAGAGACCCAGTACTTC